The clone carrying this T cell receptor (beta chain) has just one count. This entry belongs to a study of T cell responses to AZD1222 COVID-19 vaccine. Data came from immunoSEQ multiplex PCR; TCRdb stores just in-frame clones and leaves some out. The sample has 140,000 to 150,000 clones; 80% to 90% are singletons. Looked up from germline, CDR1 is SGDLS and CDR2 is YYNGEE. The CDR3 consists of 14 residues. Trimming removed 4 bases from V and 4 bases from J; junction bases left unmatched: 6. The source was peripheral blood, collected on day 0 of AZD1222 vaccination. The TCR comes from an adult in good health. V is TRBV9 and J is TRBJ2-7; 9 bases are shared with TRBD1. The CDR3 sequence: CASSRTGGSYEQYF. In DNA form, the CDR3 reads TGTGCCAGCAGCCGAACAGGGGGCTCTTACGAGCAGTACTTC.